These T cell receptor beta chains were read from a single sample in a study of blood T cell repertoires in COVID-19. Profiled with immunoSEQ multiplex PCR; TCRdb holds only in-frame clones, not every one. The sample has over 200,000 clones, about 89% seen once. Sequenced sample: peripheral blood. The receptors were gathered from a man aged 35-49 years who had recovered from COVID-19. Each CDR3 is given with its conserved first and last residue. D genes are given only for firm matches. Some rows mark clone size as missing; the rest say once, few, many or name a class of expanded clone.

clone size | D gene | J gene | V gene | CDR3 DNA | CDR3 protein
NA | NA | TRBJ1-3 | TRBV5-3 | TGTGCCAGAAGCCCTTCAACCATGACATCCAGCTCTGGAAACACCATATATTTT | CARSPSTMTSSSGNTIYF
NA | NA | TRBJ1-1 | TRBV7-9 | TGTGCCAGCAGCGGCACAGTGAACACTGAAGCTTTCTTT | CASSGTVNTEAFF
NA | TRBD2 | TRBJ2-7 | TRBV2 | TGTGCCAGCAGTCAAGGACTAGCGGGAGGCTACGAGCAGTACTTC | CASSQGLAGGYEQYF
NA | NA | TRBJ2-3 | TRBV28 | TGTGCCAGCAGTTCCTCAAGCGTCGGAGATCAAGATACGCAGTATTTT | CASSSSSVGDQDTQYF
NA | NA | TRBJ2-3 | TRBV6-4 | TGTGCCAGCAGTCGAACTCCCCCAGATACGCAGTATTTT | CASSRTPPDTQYF
NA | NA | TRBJ1-6 | TRBV19 | TGTGCCAGTAGTGACAGCCCCAGCTCCTATAATTCACCCCTCCACTTT | CASSDSPSSYNSPLHF
NA | TRBD2 | TRBJ2-7 | TRBV18 | TGTGCCAGCTCACCCCCGGCTAGCGGCTCCTACGAGCAGTACTTC | CASSPPASGSYEQYF
once | NA | TRBJ2-2 | TRBV5-6 | TGTGCCAGCAGCTTGGTAGGGGGTGGCACCGGGGAGCTGTTTTTT | CASSLVGGGTGELFF
NA | TRBD2 | TRBJ2-7 | TRBV29-1 | TGCAGCGTCCATACGGGGGGCGAGCAGTACTTC | CSVHTGGEQYF
once | TRBD1 | TRBJ1-1 | TRBV6-6 | TGTGCCAGCAGAAACAGGGGGCAAACTGAAGCTTTCTTT | CASRNRGQTEAFF
NA | NA | TRBJ2-7 | TRBV5-6 | TGTGCCAGCAGCCCCGAAGGGACACGCATCTCCTACGAGCAGTACTTC | CASSPEGTRISYEQYF
NA | NA | TRBJ2-7 | TRBV12-3/TRBV12-4 | TGTGCCAGCAGTCCCCTCTACGAGCAGTACTTC | CASSPLYEQYF
once | TRBD2 | TRBJ2-7 | TRBV4-3 | TGCGCCAGCAGCCAAGGCGGGGGGGGGTTCAACCAAGGGAACGAGCAGTACTTC | CASSQGGGGFNQGNEQYF
NA | TRBD2 | TRBJ2-1 | TRBV11-2 | TGTGCCAGCAGGACTAGCGGTTTTCACTACAATGAGCAGTTCTTC | CASRTSGFHYNEQFF
NA | NA | TRBJ2-5 | TRBV11-2 | TGTGCCAGCAGCTTCCAGGGCGAGACCCAGTACTTC | CASSFQGETQYF
NA | TRBD1 | TRBJ2-3 | TRBV6-5 | TGTGCCAGCAAGACGGACAGGCTCATAACAGATACGCAGTATTTT | CASKTDRLITDTQYF
NA | TRBD1 | TRBJ1-1 | TRBV7-9 | TGTGCCAGCAGCATAGACAGGGGAACTGAAGCTTTCTTT | CASSIDRGTEAFF
NA | TRBD2 | TRBJ2-3 | TRBV25-1 | TGTGCCAGCAGTGAGGGACTAGCGGCCCGGACAGATACGCAGTATTTT | CASSEGLAARTDTQYF
NA | NA | TRBJ2-1 | TRBV29-1 | TGCAGCGTCGCCCGGGACACAAACAATGAGCAGTTCTTC | CSVARDTNNEQFF
NA | NA | TRBJ2-2 | TRBV11-2 | TGTGCCAGCAGTTCCGGGACAAACACCGGGGAGCTGTTTTTT | CASSSGTNTGELFF
NA | NA | TRBJ2-6 | TRBV9 | TGTGCCAGCAGCGTAGAGGCTAGCGTGTTTTACTCTGGGGCCAACGTCCTGACTTTC | CASSVEASVFYSGANVLTF
NA | TRBD2 | TRBJ2-5 | TRBV4-2 | TGTGCCAGCAGCCAAGCGGGACTAGCACCGGAGACCCAGTACTTC | CASSQAGLAPETQYF
once | NA | TRBJ2-2 | TRBV12-2 | TGTGCAAGTCGCTTACGGGACCAGGGGGGAGGCACCGGGGAGCTGTTTTTT | CASRLRDQGGGTGELFF
NA | NA | TRBJ2-5 | TRBV5-4 | TGTGCCAGCAGTGACAGGCAAGAGACCCAGTACTTC | CASSDRQETQYF
NA | NA | TRBJ1-6 | TRBV12-3/TRBV12-4 | TGTGCCAGCAGTTTGCGGGGGCCCCTCCACTTT | CASSLRGPLHF
NA | TRBD1 | TRBJ1-4 | TRBV3-1/TRBV3-2 | TGTGCCAGCAGCCAAGATACTCGGGACAGTGAAAAACTGTTTTTT | CASSQDTRDSEKLFF
NA | NA | TRBJ2-2 | TRBV27 | TGTGCCAGCAGTTACCTAACCGGGGAGCTGTTTTTT | CASSYLTGELFF
NA | NA | TRBJ1-4 | TRBV21-1 | TGTGCCAGCAGCCCTCGGGACAGGGGGCGCGGGCCAACTAATGAAAAACTGTTTTTT | CASSPRDRGRGPTNEKLFF
NA | TRBD2 | TRBJ2-3 | TRBV19 | TGTGCCAGTAAAAAGCGGGGAGGGTCAGATACGCAGTATTTT | CASKKRGGSDTQYF
NA | NA | TRBJ2-1 | TRBV10-3 | TGTGCCATCACCCCAGGGGTCAACAATGAGCAGTTCTTC | CAITPGVNNEQFF
NA | NA | TRBJ2-3 | TRBV6-1 | TGTGCCAGCAGTGTCCAACAGGGCGTCTACACAGATACGCAGTATTTT | CASSVQQGVYTDTQYF
once | NA | TRBJ2-5 | TRBV2 | TGTGCCAGCAGGGGGGGAGAGGAGACCCAGTACTTC | CASRGGEETQYF
once | TRBD2 | TRBJ2-2 | TRBV2 | TGTGCCAGCAGTGAGGTGCGGGGGGCCACCGGGGAGCTGTTTTTT | CASSEVRGATGELFF
NA | NA | TRBJ2-7 | TRBV5-1 | TGCGCCAGCAGCAGGGGGAGCTCCTACGAGCAGTACTTC | CASSRGSSYEQYF
NA | TRBD2 | TRBJ2-7 | TRBV5-8 | TGTGCCAGCACCCTAGCGGGAACGGACGAGCAGTACTTC | CASTLAGTDEQYF
NA | NA | TRBJ2-3 | TRBV5-8 | TGTGCCAGCAGCTTCCCTCTAGCGCCAATCGCTAGCACAGATACGCAGTATTTT | CASSFPLAPIASTDTQYF
NA | TRBD2 | TRBJ2-1 | TRBV3-1/TRBV3-2 | TGTGCCAGCAGCCAAGACCCCTGGGTGTCTGCGGGAGAAAGCTCCTACAATGAGCAGTTCTTC | CASSQDPWVSAGESSYNEQFF